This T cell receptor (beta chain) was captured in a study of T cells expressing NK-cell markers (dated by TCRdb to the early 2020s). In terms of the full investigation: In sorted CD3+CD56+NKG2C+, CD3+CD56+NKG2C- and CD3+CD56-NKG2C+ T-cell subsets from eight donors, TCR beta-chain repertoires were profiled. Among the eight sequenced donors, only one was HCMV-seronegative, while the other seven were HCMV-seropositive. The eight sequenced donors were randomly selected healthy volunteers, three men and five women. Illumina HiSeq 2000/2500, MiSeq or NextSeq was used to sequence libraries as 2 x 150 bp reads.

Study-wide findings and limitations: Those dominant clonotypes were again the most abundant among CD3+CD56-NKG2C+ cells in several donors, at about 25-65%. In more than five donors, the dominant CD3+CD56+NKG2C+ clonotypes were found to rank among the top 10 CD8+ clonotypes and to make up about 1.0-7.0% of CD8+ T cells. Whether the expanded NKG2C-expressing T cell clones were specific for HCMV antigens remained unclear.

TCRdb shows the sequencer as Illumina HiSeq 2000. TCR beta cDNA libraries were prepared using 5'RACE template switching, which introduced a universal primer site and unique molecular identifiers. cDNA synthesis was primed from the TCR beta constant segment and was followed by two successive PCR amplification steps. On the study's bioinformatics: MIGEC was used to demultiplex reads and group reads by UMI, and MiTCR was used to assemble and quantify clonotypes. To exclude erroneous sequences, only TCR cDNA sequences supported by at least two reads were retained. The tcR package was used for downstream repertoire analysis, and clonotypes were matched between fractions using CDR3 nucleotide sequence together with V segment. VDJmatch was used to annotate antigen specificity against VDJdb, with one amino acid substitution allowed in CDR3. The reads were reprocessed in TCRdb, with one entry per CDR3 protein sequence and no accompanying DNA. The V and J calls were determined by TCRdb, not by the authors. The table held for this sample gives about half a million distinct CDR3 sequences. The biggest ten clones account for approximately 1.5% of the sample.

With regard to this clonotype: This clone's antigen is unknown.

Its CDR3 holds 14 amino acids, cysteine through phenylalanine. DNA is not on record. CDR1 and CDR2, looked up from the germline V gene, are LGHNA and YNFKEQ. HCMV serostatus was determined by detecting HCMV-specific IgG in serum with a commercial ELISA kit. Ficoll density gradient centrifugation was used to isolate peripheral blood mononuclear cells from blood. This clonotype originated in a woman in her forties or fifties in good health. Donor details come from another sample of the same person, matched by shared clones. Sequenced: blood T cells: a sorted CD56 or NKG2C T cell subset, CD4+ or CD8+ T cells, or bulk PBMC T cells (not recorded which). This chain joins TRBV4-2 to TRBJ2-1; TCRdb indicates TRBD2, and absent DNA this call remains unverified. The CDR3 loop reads CASSHGLANNEQFF.